A single TCR beta chain is shown here with its context. The CDR3 sequence is 13 residues long. Per the germline V gene, CDR1 is GTSNPN and CDR2 is SVGIG (reference sequence). Trimming took off 3 bases at V and 0 bases at J, with 8 bases between the two ends. These data are taken from a study of blood T cell repertoires in COVID-19. TCRdb keeps only in-frame clones here, not all; method: immunoSEQ multiplex PCR. The sample shows 95,000 to 110,000 clones, approximately 90% of them seen only once. The rearrangement links TRBV30 to TRBJ1-1; D is unresolved. The TCR originated in a woman aged 80 or over in a cohort sampled during active COVID-19. What was sequenced was peripheral blood. The CDR3 sequence: CAWRKAVNTEAFF. In DNA form, the CDR3 reads TGTGCCTGGAGAAAGGCGGTGAACACTGAAGCTTTCTTT.